Sequencing of this T cell receptor beta chain was carried out in a study of cytomegalovirus exposure and HLA in healthy donors. Study conclusions and caveats: Roughly even sequencing depth across donors was the assumption behind the presence/absence analyses. A likely sequencing artifact accounted for one observed cluster of highly shared sequence variants.

For this clone: Its antigen is not identified.

The CDR3 has 17 residues. Germline V gene lookup returns CDR1 LGHNA and CDR2 YSLEER. With 1 base clipped from V and 2 bases from J, the junction kept 11 bases outside the gene matches. PCR was performed using 60 Vbeta and 13 Jbeta primers. The data were produced by immunoSEQ multiplex PCR, yet TCRdb's version contains in-frame clones alone and is incomplete. Here the sample spans 53,000 or so clones, less than 85% being singletons. This sequence joins TRBV4-3 and TRBJ2-7; 7 bases align to TRBD1. This sequence originates from a man under 40 in good health and CMV-seropositive. The material sequenced was PBMCs. The CDR3 bases are TGCGCCAGCAGCCAAGGTCGGTTCGGGACAGCCACCTACGAGCAGTACTTC. Translating gives CASSQGRFGTATYEQYF.